This is a list of T cell receptor beta chains from one sample in a study of blood T cells in healthy people across ages. Each CDR3 protein gets one entry after TCRdb re-called the 5' RACE reads with MiXCR. Among about 1.4 million distinct CDR3 sequences, roughly 64% were seen once, and the ten largest hold about 6.3%. Input material: blood. The receptor set was obtained from a man younger than 35 in good health. The CDR3 runs from the conserved cysteine through the conserved F or W. The D gene is left open where the match is weak. Expanded clones are given a class, and other clones once, few, many or no size at all.

D,V,size,J,DNA,CDR3
.,TRBV7-6,.,TRBJ2-6,TGTGCCAGCTTCGGGACACAGCCTGGGGCCAGCGTCCTGACTTTC,CASFGTQPGASVLTF
.,TRBV20-1,.,TRBJ2-7,TGCAGTGCTTTGCCCCAGCGGGTGACCTACGAGCAGTACTTC,CSALPQRVTYEQYF
.,TRBV6-5,.,TRBJ2-7,TGTGCCAGCAGTTACTCCGGGAAAACCTACGAGCAGTACTTC,CASSYSGKTYEQYF
.,TRBV20-1,few,TRBJ2-7,TGCAGTGCGGAGAATCGGGACGGACCGTCCTACGAGCAGTACTTC,CSAENRDGPSYEQYF
.,TRBV11-2,few,TRBJ1-4,TGTGCCAGCAGCGGCAGGGCGGATGAAAAACTGTTTTTT,CASSGRADEKLFF
.,TRBV10-3,few,TRBJ1-4,TGTGCCATCAGCGAAAGTTACGAAAAACTGTTTTTT,CAISESYEKLFF
.,TRBV29-1,few,TRBJ2-6,TGCAGCATTGTCTCTGGGGCCAACGTCCTGACTTTC,CSIVSGANVLTF
.,TRBV4-3,once,TRBJ1-6,TGCGCCAGCAGCCTAGGACCTCAACTAAGATCCTCGGAGAATTCACCCCTCCACTTT,CASSLGPQLRSSENSPLHF
.,TRBV29-1,.,TRBJ1-2,TGCACCACTGAGGAGCAGGCTGGCTACACCTTC,CTTEEQAGYTF
.,TRBV4-2,.,TRBJ1-5,TGTGCCAGCAGCCAAGATGGACCCGTGCCCCAGCATTTT,CASSQDGPVPQHF
.,TRBV29-1,.,TRBJ2-7,TGCAGCGTCCCCTCGGGGGACCCTTACGAGCAGTACTTC,CSVPSGDPYEQYF
.,TRBV3-1,.,TRBJ1-5,TGTGCCAGCAGCCAAGATCTGGTTCAGCCCCAGCATTTT,CASSQDLVQPQHF
.,TRBV5-5,.,TRBJ2-5,TGTGCCAGCAGCTTGTTCGCGGCCGTGGTCTTTACGGAGACCCAGTACTTC,CASSLFAAVVFTETQYF
TRBD2,TRBV28,.,TRBJ2-3,TGTGCCAGTTTTGGCGGGGGACCTAGCACAGATACGCAGTATTTT,CASFGGGPSTDTQYF
.,TRBV20-1,.,TRBJ1-1,TGCAGTGCTAGTTTCGCGGTGAACACTGAAGCTTTCTTT,CSASFAVNTEAFF
TRBD1,TRBV20-1,.,TRBJ2-1,TGCAGTGCTAGCCCGGGACAGGGGATGTACAATGAGCAGTTCTTC,CSASPGQGMYNEQFF
TRBD2,TRBV10-3,once,TRBJ2-3,TGTGCCATCAGTGATTCGGGACTAGCGGACACAGATACGCAGTATTTT,CAISDSGLADTDTQYF
TRBD2,TRBV27,.,TRBJ2-4,TGTGCCAGCAGTGACTGGGCGGGGGAAGACGAAAACATTCAGTACTTC,CASSDWAGEDENIQYF
.,TRBV29-1,.,TRBJ1-1,TGCAGCGTTGTCTATATGAACACTGAAGCTTTCTTT,CSVVYMNTEAFF
.,TRBV4-1,few,TRBJ2-7,TGCGCCAGCAGCAATAGCCAGGGCTACGAGCAGTACTTC,CASSNSQGYEQYF
.,TRBV12-3/TRBV12-4,.,TRBJ2-2,TGTGCCAGCAGTCTTCGTCAGGACGGGGAGCTGTTTTTT,CASSLRQDGELFF
.,TRBV7-9,.,TRBJ2-1,TGTGCCAGCAGCTTTCAGGGAGGGGGTTACAATGAGCAGTTCTTC,CASSFQGGGYNEQFF
.,TRBV20-1,.,TRBJ1-6,TGCAGTGCCAGGGCAGGCTTTAACTCCTATAATTCACCCCTCCACTTT,CSARAGFNSYNSPLHF
TRBD2,TRBV12-3/TRBV12-4,.,TRBJ2-3,TGTGCCAGCACTTTAGGATCGCGGGAGGATACGCAGTATTTT,CASTLGSREDTQYF
.,TRBV7-2,.,TRBJ1-4,TGTGCTAGCAGCCCTATACAGGGCCGGAGCTTTAATGAAAAACTGTTTTTT,CASSPIQGRSFNEKLFF
.,TRBV4-1,.,TRBJ1-2,TGCGACAGCAGCCGGTACGGGGATGGCTACACCTTC,CDSSRYGDGYTF
TRBD1,TRBV11-2,.,TRBJ2-3,TGTGCCAGCAGCTCCCCGGGACAGATATTCACAGATACGCAGTATTTT,CASSSPGQIFTDTQYF